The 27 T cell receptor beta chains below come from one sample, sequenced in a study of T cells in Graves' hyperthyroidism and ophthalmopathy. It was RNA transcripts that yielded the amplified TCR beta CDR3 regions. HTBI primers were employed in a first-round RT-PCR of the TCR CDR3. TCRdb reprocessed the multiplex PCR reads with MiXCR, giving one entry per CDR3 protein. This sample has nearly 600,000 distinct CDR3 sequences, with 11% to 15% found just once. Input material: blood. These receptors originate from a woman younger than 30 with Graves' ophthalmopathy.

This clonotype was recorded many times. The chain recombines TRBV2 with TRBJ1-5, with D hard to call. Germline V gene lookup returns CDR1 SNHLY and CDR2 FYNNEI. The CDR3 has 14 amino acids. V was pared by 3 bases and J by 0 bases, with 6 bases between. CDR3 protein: CASSDLYSNQPQHF. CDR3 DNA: TGTGCCAGCAGTGACCTGTATAGCAATCAGCCCCAGCATTTT.

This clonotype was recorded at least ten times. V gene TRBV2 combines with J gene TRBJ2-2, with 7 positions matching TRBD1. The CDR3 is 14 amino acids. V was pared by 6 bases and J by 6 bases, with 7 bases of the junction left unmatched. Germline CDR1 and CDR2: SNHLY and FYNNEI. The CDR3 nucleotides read TGTGCCAGCAGCGCATGGACAGGTCCCGGGGAGCTGTTTTTT. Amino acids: CASSAWTGPGELFF.

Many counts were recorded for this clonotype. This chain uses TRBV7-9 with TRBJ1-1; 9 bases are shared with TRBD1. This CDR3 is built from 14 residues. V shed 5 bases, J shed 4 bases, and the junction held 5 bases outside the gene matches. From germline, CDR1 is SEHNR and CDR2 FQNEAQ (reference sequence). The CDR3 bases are TGTGCCAGCAGCCCGGGACAGGGTCTCACTGAAGCTTTCTTT. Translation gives CASSPGQGLTEAFF.

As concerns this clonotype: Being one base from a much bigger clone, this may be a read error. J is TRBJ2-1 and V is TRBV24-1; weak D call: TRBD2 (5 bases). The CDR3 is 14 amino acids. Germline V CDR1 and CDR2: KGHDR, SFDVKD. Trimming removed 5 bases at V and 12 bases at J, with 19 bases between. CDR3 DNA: TGTGCCACCAGTGCTACGGACTCTACAATTGGGCAGTTCTTC. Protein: CATSATDSTIGQFF.

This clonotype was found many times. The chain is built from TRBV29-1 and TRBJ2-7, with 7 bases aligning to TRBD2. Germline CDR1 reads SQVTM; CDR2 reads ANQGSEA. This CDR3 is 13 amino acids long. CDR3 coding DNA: TGCAGTGTAGGGGAGGGGATCTCCTACGAGCAGTACTTC. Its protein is CSVGEGISYEQYF.

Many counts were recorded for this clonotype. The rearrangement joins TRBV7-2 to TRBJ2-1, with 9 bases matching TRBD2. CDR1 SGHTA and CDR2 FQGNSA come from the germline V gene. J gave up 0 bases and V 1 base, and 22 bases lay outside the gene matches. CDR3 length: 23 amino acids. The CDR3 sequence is CASSLDPRLAGLLPHSSYNEQFF. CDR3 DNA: TGTGCCAGCAGCTTAGACCCTCGGCTAGCGGGGTTGCTCCCTCACAGCTCCTACAATGAGCAGTTCTTC.

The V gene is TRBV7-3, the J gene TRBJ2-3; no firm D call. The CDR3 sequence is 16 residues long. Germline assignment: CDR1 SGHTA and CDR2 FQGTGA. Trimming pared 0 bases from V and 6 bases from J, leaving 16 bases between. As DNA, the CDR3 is TGTGCCAGCAGCTTAACAGGTGGCGCCCAACGCGATACGCAGTATTTT. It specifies CASSLTGGAQRDTQYF.

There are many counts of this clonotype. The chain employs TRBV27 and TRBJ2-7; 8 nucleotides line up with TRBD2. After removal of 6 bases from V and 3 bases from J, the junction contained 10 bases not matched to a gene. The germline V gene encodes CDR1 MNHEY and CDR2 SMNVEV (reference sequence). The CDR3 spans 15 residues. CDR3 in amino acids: CASRGPGGRLYEQYF. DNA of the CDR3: TGTGCCAGCAGGGGGCCCGGCGGGAGGCTCTACGAGCAGTACTTC.

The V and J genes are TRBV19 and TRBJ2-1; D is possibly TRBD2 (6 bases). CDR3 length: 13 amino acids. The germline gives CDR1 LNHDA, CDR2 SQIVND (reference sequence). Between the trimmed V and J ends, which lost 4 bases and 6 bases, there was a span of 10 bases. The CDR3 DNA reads TGTGCCAGTAGTACCTTGGGGGGCAATGAGCAGTTCTTC. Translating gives CASSTLGGNEQFF.

CDR3 in amino acids: CASSVGTGHEQYF. CDR3 coding DNA: TGTGCCAGCAGTGTGGGGACAGGTCACGAGCAGTACTTC. J is TRBJ2-7 and V is TRBV2, with 8 bases matching TRBD1. This CDR3 comprises 13 residues. The V gene end was trimmed by 4 bases and the J gene end by 5 bases; junction bases not matched to a gene: 4. Looked up from germline, CDR1 is SNHLY and CDR2 is FYNNEI.

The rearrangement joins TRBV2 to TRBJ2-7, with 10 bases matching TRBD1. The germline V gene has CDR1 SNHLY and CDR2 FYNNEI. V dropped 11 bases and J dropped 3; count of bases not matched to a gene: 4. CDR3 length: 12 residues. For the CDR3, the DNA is TGTGCCGGGACAGGGGAAGGCTACGAGCAGTACTTC. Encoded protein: CAGTGEGYEQYF. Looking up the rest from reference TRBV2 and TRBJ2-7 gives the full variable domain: EPEVTQTPSHQVTQMGQEVILRCVPISNHLYFYWYRQILGQKVEFLVSFYNNEISEKSEIFDDQFSVERPDGSNFTLKIRSTKLEDSAMYFCAGTGEGYEQYFGPGTRLTVT.

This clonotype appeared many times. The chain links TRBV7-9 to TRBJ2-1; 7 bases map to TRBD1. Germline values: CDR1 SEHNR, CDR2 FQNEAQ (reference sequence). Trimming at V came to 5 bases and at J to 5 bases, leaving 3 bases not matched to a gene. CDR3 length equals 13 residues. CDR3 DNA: TGTGCCAGCAGCACGGGACAGAACAATGAGCAGTTCTTC. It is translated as CASSTGQNNEQFF.

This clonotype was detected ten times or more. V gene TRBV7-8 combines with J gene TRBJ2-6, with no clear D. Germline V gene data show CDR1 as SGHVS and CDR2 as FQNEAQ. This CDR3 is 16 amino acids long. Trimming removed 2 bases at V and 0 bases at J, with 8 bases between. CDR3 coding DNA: TGTGCCAGCAGCTTATACGGGCTCTCTGGGGCCAACGTCCTGACTTTC. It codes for CASSLYGLSGANVLTF.

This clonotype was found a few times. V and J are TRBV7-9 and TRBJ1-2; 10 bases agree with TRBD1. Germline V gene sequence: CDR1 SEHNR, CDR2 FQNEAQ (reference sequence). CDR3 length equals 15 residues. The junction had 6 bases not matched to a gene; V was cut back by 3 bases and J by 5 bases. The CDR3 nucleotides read TGTGCCAGCAGCTTGGGGACAGGGGAGGGATATGGCTACACCTTC. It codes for CASSLGTGEGYGYTF.

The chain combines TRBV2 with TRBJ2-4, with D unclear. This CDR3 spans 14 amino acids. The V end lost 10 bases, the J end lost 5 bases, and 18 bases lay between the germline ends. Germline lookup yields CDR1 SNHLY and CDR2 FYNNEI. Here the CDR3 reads CATIGEAEENIQYF. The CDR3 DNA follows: TGTGCCACCATAGGAGAGGCGGAAGAAAACATTCAGTACTTC.

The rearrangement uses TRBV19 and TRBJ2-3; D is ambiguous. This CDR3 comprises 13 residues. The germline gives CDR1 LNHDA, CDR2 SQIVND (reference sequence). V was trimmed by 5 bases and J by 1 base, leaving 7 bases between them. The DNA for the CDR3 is TGTGCCAGTAGTCCCGACCGCACAGATACGCAGTATTTT. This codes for CASSPDRTDTQYF.

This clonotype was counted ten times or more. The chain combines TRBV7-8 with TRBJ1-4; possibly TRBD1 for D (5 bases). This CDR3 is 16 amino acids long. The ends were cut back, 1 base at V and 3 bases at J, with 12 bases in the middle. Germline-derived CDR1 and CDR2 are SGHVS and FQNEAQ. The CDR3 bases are TGTGCCAGCAGCTTAGGGGAGACGACAGCTAATGAAAAACTGTTTTTT. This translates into CASSLGETTANEKLFF.

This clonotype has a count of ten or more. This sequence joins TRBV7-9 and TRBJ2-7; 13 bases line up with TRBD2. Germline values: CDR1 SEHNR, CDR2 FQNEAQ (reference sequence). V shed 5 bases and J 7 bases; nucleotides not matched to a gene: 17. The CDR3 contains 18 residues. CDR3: CASSPGLAGEVNGSEQYF. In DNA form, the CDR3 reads TGTGCCAGCAGCCCCGGACTAGCGGGAGAGGTGAATGGAAGTGAGCAGTACTTC.

The CDR3 loop is CASSPRTGVDSPLHF. DNA of the CDR3: TGTGCCAGTAGTCCCCGGACAGGGGTTGATTCACCCCTCCACTTT. V usage is TRBV19 and J usage is TRBJ1-6; 9 positions match TRBD1. This CDR3 has 15 residues. With 5 bases clipped from V and 8 bases from J, the junction kept 7 bases outside the gene matches. The V gene's germline CDR1 is LNHDA and CDR2 SQIVND (reference sequence). Full variable domain (missing parts from reference TRBV19 and TRBJ1-6): DGGITQSPKYLFRKEGQNVTLSCEQNLNHDAMYWYRQDPGQGLRLIYYSQIVNDFQKGDIAEGYSVSREKKESFPLTVTSAQKNPTAFYLCASSPRTGVDSPLHFGNGTRLTVT.

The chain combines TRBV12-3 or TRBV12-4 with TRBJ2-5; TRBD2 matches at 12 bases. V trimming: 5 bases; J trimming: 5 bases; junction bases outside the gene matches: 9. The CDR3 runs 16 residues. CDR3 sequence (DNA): TGTGCCAGCAGTACCTTACTAGCGGGAGGATGGGAGACCCAGTACTTC. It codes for CASSTLLAGGWETQYF.

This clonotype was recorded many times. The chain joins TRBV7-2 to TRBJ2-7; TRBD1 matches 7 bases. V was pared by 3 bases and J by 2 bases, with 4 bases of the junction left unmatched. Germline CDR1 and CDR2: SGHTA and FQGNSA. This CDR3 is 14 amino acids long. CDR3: CASSFIGTAYEQYF. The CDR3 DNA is TGTGCCAGCAGCTTTATCGGGACAGCCTACGAGCAGTACTTC.

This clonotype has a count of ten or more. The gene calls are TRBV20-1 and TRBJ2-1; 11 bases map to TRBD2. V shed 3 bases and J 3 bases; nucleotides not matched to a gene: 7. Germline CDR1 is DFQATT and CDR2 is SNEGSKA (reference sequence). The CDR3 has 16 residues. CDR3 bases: TGCAGTGCTAGTGGATTAGCGGGAGGGTACTACAATGAGCAGTTCTTC. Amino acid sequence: CSASGLAGGYYNEQFF.

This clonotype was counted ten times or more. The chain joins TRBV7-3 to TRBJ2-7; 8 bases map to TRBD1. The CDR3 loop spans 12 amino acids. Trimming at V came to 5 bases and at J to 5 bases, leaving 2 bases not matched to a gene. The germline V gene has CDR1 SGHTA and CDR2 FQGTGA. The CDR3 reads CASSRTGNEQYF. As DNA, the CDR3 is TGTGCCAGCAGCCGGACAGGGAACGAGCAGTACTTC.

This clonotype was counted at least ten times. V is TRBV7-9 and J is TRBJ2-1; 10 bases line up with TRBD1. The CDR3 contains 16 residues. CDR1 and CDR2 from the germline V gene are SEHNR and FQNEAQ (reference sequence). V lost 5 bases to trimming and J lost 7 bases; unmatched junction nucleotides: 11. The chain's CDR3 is CASSLRDRGAYNEQFF. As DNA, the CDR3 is TGTGCCAGCAGCCTTAGGGACAGGGGCGCTTATAATGAGCAGTTCTTC.

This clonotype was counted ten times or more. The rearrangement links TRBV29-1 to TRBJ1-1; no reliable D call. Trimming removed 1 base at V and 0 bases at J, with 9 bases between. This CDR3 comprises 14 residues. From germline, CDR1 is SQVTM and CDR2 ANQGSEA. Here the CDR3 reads CSVEGQEMNTEAFF. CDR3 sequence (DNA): TGCAGCGTTGAAGGGCAGGAGATGAACACTGAAGCTTTCTTT.

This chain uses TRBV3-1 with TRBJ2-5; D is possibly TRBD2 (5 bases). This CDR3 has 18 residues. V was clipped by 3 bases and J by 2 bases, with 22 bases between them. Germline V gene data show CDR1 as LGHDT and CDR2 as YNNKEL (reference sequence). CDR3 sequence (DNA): TGTGCCAGCAGCCAGTTCCGGGATTCCGCCATGGGTCAAGAGACCCAGTACTTC. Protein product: CASSQFRDSAMGQETQYF.

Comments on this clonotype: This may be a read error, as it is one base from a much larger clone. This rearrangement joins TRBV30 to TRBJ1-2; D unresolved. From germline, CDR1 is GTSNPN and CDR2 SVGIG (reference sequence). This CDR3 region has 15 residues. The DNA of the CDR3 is TGTGCCTGGAGTGGCACTCCAGGAGTTCTGTATGACTACACCTTC. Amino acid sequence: CAWSGTPGVLYDYTF.